These T cell receptor beta chains were read from a single sample in a study of T cells in Graves' hyperthyroidism and ophthalmopathy. From the multiplex PCR reads, TCRdb called clonotypes with MiXCR, one entry per CDR3 protein. The table has about 330,000 distinct CDR3 sequences, roughly 15% seen once; the top ten hold almost 35%. The specimen was blood. The receptor set was obtained from a woman in her thirties or forties with Graves' ophthalmopathy. CDR3s include the opening cysteine and the closing phenylalanine or tryptophan. The D gene is left open where the match is weak. Part of the rows lack a size; the others show once, few, many or a class for expanded clones.

NA many TRBJ1-6 TRBV25-1 CASSGTSWSSPLHF TGTGCCAGCAGTGGCACAAGCTGGAGTTCACCCCTCCACTTT
TRBD1 many TRBJ2-5 TRBV11-3 CASSYGQEKETQYF TGTGCCAGCAGCTACGGACAGGAGAAGGAGACCCAGTACTTC
NA NA TRBJ1-3 TRBV5-1 CASSSRGPLSGNTIYF TGCGCCAGCAGCTCCCGAGGGCCTCTCTCTGGAAACACCATATATTTT
NA many TRBJ2-7 TRBV27 CASSLFASSYEQYF TGTGCCAGCAGTTTATTTGCATCTTCCTACGAGCAGTACTTC
NA many TRBJ1-1 TRBV10-3 CAISDWGKNTEAFF TGTGCCATCAGTGATTGGGGGAAGAACACTGAAGCTTTCTTT
NA many TRBJ2-7 TRBV15 CATSRDRFGSYEQYF TGTGCCACCAGCAGAGATAGATTTGGGTCCTACGAGCAGTACTTC
TRBD2 NA TRBJ2-3 TRBV7-3 CASSLIGGTSGVSTDTQYF TGTGCCAGCAGCTTAATCGGTGGGACTAGCGGGGTCAGCACAGATACGCAGTATTTT
NA many TRBJ1-3 TRBV18 CASSSQGGSGNTIYF TGTGCCAGCTCATCCCAGGGAGGCTCTGGAAACACCATATATTTT
NA many TRBJ2-1 TRBV2 CASSVQGYNEQFF TGTGCCAGCAGTGTCCAGGGATACAATGAGCAGTTCTTC
TRBD2 few TRBJ2-5 TRBV25-1 CASSEPRTSGPQTQYF TGTGCCAGCAGTGAACCTCGGACTAGCGGGCCGCAGACCCAGTACTTC
NA many TRBJ2-1 TRBV3-1 CASSQVRLGYNEQFF TGTGCCAGCAGCCAAGTTCGTTTGGGCTACAATGAGCAGTTCTTC
NA NA TRBJ2-7 TRBV14 CASSQDRTVQYF TGTGCCAGCAGCCAAGATAGAACGGTGCAGTACTTC
TRBD2 few TRBJ2-1 TRBV5-1 CASSSIRGDEQFF TGCGCCAGCAGCTCAATACGGGGGGATGAGCAGTTCTTC
NA NA TRBJ2-3 TRBV10-1 CASNTPPDTQYF TGCGCCAGCAACACCCCGCCAGATACGCAGTATTTT
NA NA TRBJ1-1 TRBV7-9 CASSLDGHTNTEAFF TGTGCCAGCAGCTTAGACGGACATACTAACACTGAAGCTTTCTTT